These 21 T cell receptor beta chains originate from one sample sequenced in a study of blood T cell repertoires in COVID-19. The assay was immunoSEQ multiplex PCR, and TCRdb's table has in-frame clones only and misses some. The data hold about 78,000 clones, with approximately 91% observed a single time. Sequencing input: peripheral blood. Receptors were obtained from a man aged 65 to 85 with active or convalescent COVID-19.

V gene TRBV19 combines with J gene TRBJ1-2; possibly TRBD1 for D (6 bases). This CDR3 contains 13 residues. Looked up from germline, CDR1 is LNHDA and CDR2 is SQIVND (reference sequence). Trimming shortened V by 6 bases and J by 1 base, and 9 bases separated the two germline ends. CDR3 region: CASRPRGNYGYTF. DNA for the CDR3: TGTGCCAGTAGGCCCAGGGGTAACTATGGCTACACCTTC.

This rearrangement joins TRBV5-6 to TRBJ2-1, with a possible D match to TRBD1 (6 bases). Germline values: CDR1 SGHDT, CDR2 YYEEEE. The CDR3 consists of 15 residues. The V end was cut by 3 bases, the J end by 2 bases, with 12 bases between. The chain's CDR3 is CASSSGQPTYNEQFF. The DNA of the CDR3 is TGTGCCAGCAGCTCTGGACAGCCAACCTACAATGAGCAGTTCTTC.

The chain uses TRBV6-2 or TRBV6-3 and TRBJ1-5; possibly TRBD1 for D (5 bases). Trimming cost V 5 bases and J 5 bases, with 10 bases left between them. This CDR3 comprises 13 residues. Per germline, CDR1 MNHEY and CDR2 SVGEGT. Here the CDR3 reads CASSEPGHQPQHF. For the CDR3, the DNA is TGTGCCAGCAGTGAGCCAGGGCATCAGCCCCAGCATTTT.

The gene calls are TRBV5-5 and TRBJ1-6; the match to TRBD1 covers 7 bases. Trimming at V came to 0 bases and at J to 10 bases, leaving 4 bases not matched to a gene. CDR3 length: 14 amino acids. The germline gives CDR1 SGHKS, CDR2 YYEKEE (reference sequence). The DNA for the CDR3 is TGTGCCAGCAGCTTGGGACAGGGTTGGTCACCCCTCCACTTT. This codes for CASSLGQGWSPLHF.

V gene TRBV10-2 combines with J gene TRBJ1-3; no clear D. From germline, CDR1 is WSHSY and CDR2 SAAADI. The CDR3 loop spans 14 amino acids. V was cut by 6 bases and J by 2 bases, with 11 bases left in between. In DNA, the CDR3 is TGCGCCAGCAGCGTGGTACAAGCTGGAAACACCATATATTTT. This translates into CASSVVQAGNTIYF.

The chain links TRBV5-8 to TRBJ1-5; 7 bases are shared with TRBD1. The CDR3 contains 16 residues. Trimming at V came to 4 bases and at J to 0 bases, leaving 7 bases not matched to a gene. From germline, CDR1 is SGHTS and CDR2 YDEGEE. CDR3 in DNA: TGTGCCAGCAGCCAGTGGGACAGAGCTAGCAATCAGCCCCAGCATTTT. Its translation is CASSQWDRASNQPQHF.

The chain uses TRBV5-1 and TRBJ2-1; 7 positions agree with TRBD1. Germline V gene data show CDR1 as SGHRS and CDR2 as YFSETQ. V trimming: 0 bases; J trimming: 4 bases; junction bases outside the gene matches: 7. This CDR3 comprises 16 residues. The CDR3 DNA reads as TGCGCCAGCAGCTTGGAGGGGGCGACCTCGTACAATGAGCAGTTCTTC. Translated, it gives CASSLEGATSYNEQFF. The full variable domain, its missing parts supplied by reference TRBV5-1 and TRBJ2-1, is KAGVTQTPRYLIKTRGQQVTLSCSPISGHRSVSWYQQTPGQGLQFLFEYFSETQRNKGNFPGRFSGRQFSNSRSEMNVSTLELGDSALYLCASSLEGATSYNEQFFGPGTRLTVL.

The CDR3 DNA reads as TGTGCCAGTAGAACTAACAGGGATAGGGCTGAAGCTTTCTTT. Translated: CASRTNRDRAEAFF. The chain has TRBV19 and TRBJ1-1, with D tentatively TRBD1 (6 bases). The CDR3 has 14 amino acids. Germline V gene lookup returns CDR1 LNHDA and CDR2 SQIVND (reference sequence). V was shortened by 6 bases and J by 6 bases, with 17 bases between the two germline ends.

This rearrangement joins TRBV11-2 to TRBJ1-6, with no clear D. Germline loops: CDR1 SGHAT, CDR2 FQNNGV. The CDR3 is 14 amino acids. V gave up 6 bases and J gave up 7 bases, with 13 bases separating them. This CDR3 is CASRGQALNSPLHF. The CDR3 DNA reads as TGTGCCAGCAGAGGCCAGGCGCTAAATTCACCCCTCCACTTT.

This clone was detected once. J is TRBJ1-1 and V is TRBV13; D gene ambiguous. This CDR3 has 14 residues. Germline values: CDR1 PRHDT, CDR2 FYEKMQ (reference sequence). Trimming stripped 1 base from V and 11 bases from J, with 17 bases between. This chain's CDR3 is CASSLETGRGEAFF. CDR3 bases: TGTGCCAGCAGCTTAGAAACGGGCCGGGGTGAGGCTTTCTTT.

V gene TRBV19 combines with J gene TRBJ1-2, with a tentative D call TRBD1 (5 bases). The V gene lost 0 bases and the J gene lost 4 bases, with 15 bases spanning the gap. The CDR3 runs 16 residues. Germline V CDR1 and CDR2: LNHDA, SQIVND (reference sequence). The CDR3 sequence is CASSIERSRAGYGYTF. DNA for the CDR3: TGTGCCAGTAGTATAGAAAGGAGCAGGGCCGGCTATGGCTACACCTTC.

This clone was observed once. The gene calls are TRBV13 and TRBJ1-1; possibly TRBD1 for D (6 bases). The CDR3 sequence is 14 residues long. The V gene's germline CDR1 is PRHDT and CDR2 FYEKMQ (reference sequence). V was shortened by 7 bases and J by 1 base, with 13 bases between the two germline ends. DNA of the CDR3: TGTGCCAGCAAGAAAGGACAGCCGAACACTGAAGCTTTCTTT. Protein: CASKKGQPNTEAFF. The full variable domain, its missing parts supplied by reference TRBV13 and TRBJ1-1, is AAGVIQSPRHLIKEKRETATLKCYPIPRHDTVYWYQQGPGQDPQFLISFYEKMQSDKGSIPDRFSAQQFSDYHSELNMSSLELGDSALYFCASKKGQPNTEAFFGQGTRLTVV.

The CDR3 coding sequence is TGTGCCAGCTTTGCTCGAGTATACGGGGAGCTGTTTTTT. This gives the protein CASFARVYGELFF. The genes are TRBV7-2 and TRBJ2-2; no clear D. Trimming took off 8 bases at V and 7 bases at J, with 14 bases between the two ends. The germline V gene encodes CDR1 SGHTA and CDR2 FQGNSA. The CDR3 spans 13 residues.

This rearrangement joins TRBV11-2 to TRBJ2-1; 8 bases fit TRBD2. This CDR3 region has 15 residues. The ends lost 1 base at V and 7 bases at J; junction bases unmatched: 6. CDR1 SGHAT and CDR2 FQNNGV come from the germline V gene. The CDR3 DNA reads as TGTGCCAGCAGCTTAGGGAGACTAGCGACGAATGAGCAGTTCTTC. Encoded protein: CASSLGRLATNEQFF.

As for this clone: The sample contains more than one DNA sequence encoding this CDR3. The chain employs TRBV19 and TRBJ2-5; maybe TRBD1 (6 bases). Trimming took 6 bases from V and 2 from J, leaving 10 bases between them. CDR1 and CDR2 (germline): LNHDA, SQIVND (reference sequence). The CDR3 extends over 13 amino acids. CDR3 DNA sequence: TGTGCCAGTAGCGGGACACTTCAAGAGACCCAGTACTTC. Translated, it gives CASSGTLQETQYF.

Written as DNA, the CDR3 is TGTGCCAGCAGCTCGACAGGATCTGGGGCCAACGTCCTGACTTTC. It specifies CASSSTGSGANVLTF. J is TRBJ2-6 and V is TRBV9; D perhaps matches TRBD1 (6 bases). V was clipped by 4 bases and J by 1 base, with 9 bases between them. The CDR3 is made up of 15 amino acids. Germline V lookup: CDR1 SGDLS, CDR2 YYNGEE.

The chain uses TRBV14 and TRBJ2-7, with a possible D match to TRBD2 (5 bases). Germline CDR1 and CDR2: SGHDN and FVKESK. With 1 base removed from V and 6 bases from J, the gap between germline ends came to 10 bases. This CDR3 region has 13 residues. The DNA for the CDR3 is TGTGCCAGCAGCCAAGTCCCAGAGGGCGAGCAGTACTTC. Its protein is CASSQVPEGEQYF.

The chain has TRBV3-1 (or the pseudogene TRBV3-2) and TRBJ2-3; maybe TRBD2 (6 bases). Germline assignment: CDR1 LGHDT and CDR2 YNNKEL (reference sequence). The length of the CDR3 is 17 residues. Trimming left V 3 bases short and J 2 bases short, with 18 bases between. CDR3 residues: CASSQAWAGPLTDTQYF. For the CDR3, the DNA is TGTGCCAGCAGCCAGGCCTGGGCGGGACCTCTCACAGATACGCAGTATTTT.

The chain uses TRBV28 and TRBJ2-7, with TRBD2 matching over 9 bases. The CDR3 loop spans 14 amino acids. CDR1 is MDHEN, CDR2 SYDVKM, per germline. V was clipped by 4 bases and J by 4 bases; unmatched bases: 5. CDR3 nucleotides: TGTGCCAGCAGTTCTGGGACTAGCTGGTACGAGCAGTACTTC. As protein: CASSSGTSWYEQYF. The full variable domain, rest sourced from reference TRBV28 and TRBJ2-7, is DVKVTQSSRYLVKRTGEKVFLECVQDMDHENMFWYRQDPGLGLRLIYFSYDVKMKEKGDIPEGYSVSREKKERFSLILESASTNQTSMYLCASSSGTSWYEQYFGPGTRLTVT.

This sequence joins TRBV6-5 and TRBJ2-5; no clear D gene. The CDR3 spans 13 residues. V was trimmed by 4 bases and J by 5 bases, leaving 11 bases between them. Germline assignment: CDR1 MNHEY and CDR2 SVGAGI. The CDR3 sequence: CASSWRVGETQYF. In DNA form, the CDR3 reads TGTGCCAGCAGTTGGCGCGTCGGGGAGACCCAGTACTTC.

This chain connects TRBV6-4 to TRBJ2-1, with TRBD2 matching over 11 bases. The CDR3 spans 14 residues. Germline CDR1 and CDR2: MRHNA and SNTAGT. Trimming at V came to 8 bases and at J to 8 bases, leaving 8 bases not matched to a gene. CDR3 sequence: CASASGGPSDEQFF. CDR3 coding DNA: TGTGCCAGCGCTAGCGGGGGGCCCTCAGATGAGCAGTTCTTC.